This TCR beta chain was captured in a study of T cell repertoires in cytomegalovirus infection. About the study: Public TCR beta signatures provided an indication of both CMV infection and a matching HLA type. General study results and limits: Identification of carriers of CMV plus the relevant HLA was performed using cumulative public TCR beta family frequency. Predominance within the ex vivo response was attributable to HLA-C-restricted CMV-specific TCR beta clonotypes.

Turning to this clonotype: Antigen: not known.

TCRdb processed the reads anew with MiXCR; each CDR3 protein has one entry. The top ten clones hold about 13% of a sample with around 490,000 distinct CDR3 sequences, about 26% of them seen once. This CDR3 is 17 amino acids long. Germline CDR1 is SGHDN and CDR2 is FVKESK. V trimming: 4 bases; J trimming: 8 bases; junction bases outside the gene matches: 8. The J gene is TRBJ2-1, the V gene TRBV14, with TRBD2 identical over 16 bases. This receptor was taken from a human donor in good health (CMV status not recorded). Some clones in this sample may be carry-over from other donors' samples. The sequencing input was PBMCs. In DNA form, the CDR3 reads TGTGCCAGCAGCCCGGGACTAGCGGGAGGGCCGGACGATGAGCAGTTCTTC. It translates to CASSPGLAGGPDDEQFF.